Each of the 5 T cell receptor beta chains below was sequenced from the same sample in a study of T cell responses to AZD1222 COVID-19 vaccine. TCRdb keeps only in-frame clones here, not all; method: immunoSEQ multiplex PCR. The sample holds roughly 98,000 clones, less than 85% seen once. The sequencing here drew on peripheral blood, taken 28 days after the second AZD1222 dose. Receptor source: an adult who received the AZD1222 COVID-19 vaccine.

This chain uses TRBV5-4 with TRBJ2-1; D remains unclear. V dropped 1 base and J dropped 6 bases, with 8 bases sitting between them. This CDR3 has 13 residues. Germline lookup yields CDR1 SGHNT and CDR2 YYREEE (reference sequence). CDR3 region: CASSLLVGNEQFF. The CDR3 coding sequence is TGTGCCAGCAGCTTGTTGGTCGGCAATGAGCAGTTCTTC.

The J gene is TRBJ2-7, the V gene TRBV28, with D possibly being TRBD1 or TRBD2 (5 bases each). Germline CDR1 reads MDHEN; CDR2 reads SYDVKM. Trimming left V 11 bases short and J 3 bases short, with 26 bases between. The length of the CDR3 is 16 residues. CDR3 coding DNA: TGTGCCTCCGGGGCCGCGTCGGGTGGGGTCCTCTACGAGCAGTACTTC. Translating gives CASGAASGGVLYEQYF.

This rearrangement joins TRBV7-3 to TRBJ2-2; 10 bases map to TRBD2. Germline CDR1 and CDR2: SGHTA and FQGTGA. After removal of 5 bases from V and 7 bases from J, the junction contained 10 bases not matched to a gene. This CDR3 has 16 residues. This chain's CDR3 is CASSATSGSLSGELFF. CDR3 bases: TGTGCCAGCAGCGCGACTAGCGGGTCCCTCAGCGGGGAGCTGTTTTTT.

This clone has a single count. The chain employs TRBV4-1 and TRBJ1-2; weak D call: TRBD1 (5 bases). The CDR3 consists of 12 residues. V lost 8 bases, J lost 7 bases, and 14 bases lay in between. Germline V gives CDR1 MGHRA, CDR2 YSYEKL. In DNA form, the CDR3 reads TGCGCCAGCGGACCCGGGGGGACTGGCTACACCTTC. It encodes CASGPGGTGYTF.

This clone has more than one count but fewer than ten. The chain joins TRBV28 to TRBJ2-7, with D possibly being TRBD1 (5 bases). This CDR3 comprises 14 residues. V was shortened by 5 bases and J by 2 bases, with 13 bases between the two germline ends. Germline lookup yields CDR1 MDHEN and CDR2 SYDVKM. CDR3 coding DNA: TGTGCCAGCAGTCAGGGAAGACCCCCCTACGAGCAGTACTTC. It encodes CASSQGRPPYEQYF.